Following are 2 T cell receptor beta chains from one sample sequenced in a study of technical replicates of blood from several donors. Method: immunoSEQ multiplex PCR; TCRdb's copy keeps in-frame clones and lacks some. The sample comprises under 100,000 clones, around 96% of which are singletons, and about 0.33% rests with the top ten. What was sequenced was T cells isolated from PBMCs. The origin of the receptors is a human donor in good health.

The rearrangement joins TRBV5-1 to TRBJ2-2; possibly TRBD1 for D (5 bases). Germline loops: CDR1 SGHRS, CDR2 YFSETQ. The length of the CDR3 is 15 residues. The germline V and J ends were trimmed by 3 bases and 7 bases, with 16 bases remaining between them. The CDR3 is CASSSFQGVGGELFF. DNA for the CDR3: TGCGCCAGCAGCTCGTTCCAGGGTGTCGGCGGGGAGCTGTTTTTT.

This clone was seen just once. The chain carries TRBV5-4 and TRBJ2-1, with 10 bases identical to TRBD1. The CDR3 length is 12 residues. The V segment lost 6 bases and the J segment 9 bases; nucleotides outside the gene matches: 3. Germline V gene sequence: CDR1 SGHNT, CDR2 YYREEE (reference sequence). Here the CDR3 DNA reads TGTGCCAGCAACGACAGGGGGCGTGAGCAGTTCTTC. This sequence encodes CASNDRGREQFF.